These 21 T cell receptor beta chains were sequenced from one sample in a study of blood T cell repertoires in COVID-19. Method: immunoSEQ multiplex PCR; TCRdb's copy keeps in-frame clones and lacks some. The sample records tens of thousands of clones, around 83% being singletons. The specimen was peripheral blood. The source of these receptors is a man aged 45 to 65 with active COVID-19.

The rearrangement joins TRBV19 to TRBJ1-2; D is possibly TRBD1 (6 bases). The CDR3 extends over 15 amino acids. V was cut by 0 bases and J by 6 bases, with 14 bases left in between. Germline V gives CDR1 LNHDA, CDR2 SQIVND (reference sequence). CDR3 protein: CASSIDRRGGDGYTF. The DNA for the CDR3 is TGTGCCAGTAGTATAGATCGCAGGGGTGGGGATGGCTACACCTTC.

The table lists this clone with a count of one. This chain links TRBV21-1 with TRBJ1-2. TRBV21-1 is designated a pseudogene. The CDR3 extends over 15 amino acids. CDR3 sequence: CASTSVPPGFRGYTF. DNA for the CDR3: TGTGCCAGCACCTCCGTACCTCCGGGATTTAGAGGCTACACCTTC.

CDR3 bases: TGCAGCGTATCCGGGACAGTTAACACTGAAGCTTTCTTT. Amino acid sequence: CSVSGTVNTEAFF. The genes are TRBV29-1 and TRBJ1-1, with 7 bases aligning to TRBD1. From germline, CDR1 is SQVTM and CDR2 ANQGSEA. Germline trimming cut 6 bases from V and 2 bases from J; bases unmatched to any gene: 6. This CDR3 region has 13 residues.

V usage is TRBV6-5 and J usage is TRBJ1-1; 8 nucleotides line up with TRBD1. The V gene end was trimmed by 11 bases and the J gene end by 4 bases; junction bases not matched to a gene: 9. Germline CDR1 is MNHEY and CDR2 is SVGAGI. This CDR3 has 13 amino acids. The CDR3 spells CAVSGGHSTEAFF. CDR3 nucleotides: TGTGCCGTGTCAGGGGGCCATAGCACTGAAGCTTTCTTT.

V usage is TRBV6-5 and J usage is TRBJ1-4; TRBD1 matches at 7 bases. Germline-derived CDR1 and CDR2 are MNHEY and SVGAGI. This CDR3 is 14 amino acids long. The V and J ends lost 5 bases and 7 bases, in that order; junction bases with no gene match: 7. CDR3 sequence reads: CASSPRQGSEKLFF. The CDR3 DNA sequence: TGTGCCAGCAGTCCCCGACAGGGCAGTGAAAAACTGTTTTTT.

CDR3 DNA sequence: TGCAGCGTTGAAGTTCCAGCGGGGGCGGCAGATACGCAGTATTTT. Its protein product is CSVEVPAGAADTQYF. The rearrangement joins TRBV29-1 to TRBJ2-3, with TRBD2 matching over 8 bases. This CDR3 contains 15 residues. The germline CDR1 and CDR2 sequences are SQVTM and ANQGSEA. V was clipped by 1 base and J by 4 bases; unmatched bases: 7.

The rearrangement links TRBV19 to TRBJ1-5, with 7 bases aligning to TRBD1. Germline V lookup: CDR1 LNHDA, CDR2 SQIVND (reference sequence). This CDR3 contains 15 residues. Trimming took 5 bases from V and 2 from J; bases not matched to a gene: 6. CDR3 nucleotide sequence: TGTGCCAGTAGTGTAACAGGGGAGGGCAATCAGCCCCAGCATTTT. Its translation: CASSVTGEGNQPQHF.

The chain carries TRBV7-3 and TRBJ2-1, with a tentative D call TRBD1 (5 bases). The CDR3 length is 16 residues. The ends were cut back, 5 bases at V and 3 bases at J, with 17 bases in the middle. Germline V gene lookup returns CDR1 SGHTA and CDR2 FQGTGA. The CDR3 sequence is CASSPRVGNLYNEQFF. The CDR3 DNA reads TGTGCCAGCAGCCCCAGGGTTGGGAATCTCTACAATGAGCAGTTCTTC.

This clone was seen just once. CDR3 nucleotide sequence: TGTGCCAGCAGCTTAGGTTGGAGGAATGAGCAGTTCTTC. It is translated as CASSLGWRNEQFF. The chain has TRBV7-2 and TRBJ2-1; D is perhaps TRBD2 (5 bases). CDR1 and CDR2 from the germline V gene are SGHTA and FQGNSA. With 1 base removed from V and 7 bases from J, the gap between germline ends came to 8 bases. This CDR3 region has 13 residues. The whole variable domain, filled in from reference TRBV7-2 and TRBJ2-1, reads GAGVSQSPSNKVTEKGKDVELRCDPISGHTALYWYRQSLGQGLEFLIYFQGNSAPDKSGLPSDRFSAERTGGSVSTLTIQRTQQEDSAVYLCASSLGWRNEQFFGPGTRLTVL.

V is TRBV3-1 (or the pseudogene TRBV3-2) and J is TRBJ2-3; the match to TRBD2 covers 12 bases. Germline V gene data show CDR1 as LGHDT and CDR2 as YNNKEL (reference sequence). V shed 0 bases, J shed 3 bases, and the junction held 16 bases outside the gene matches. The CDR3 runs 21 residues. CDR3 protein: CASSQDLASGGAGVMTDTQYF. Written as DNA, the CDR3 is TGTGCCAGCAGCCAAGATCTTGCTAGCGGGGGGGCCGGGGTTATGACAGATACGCAGTATTTT.

This clone was counted only a few times. In DNA, the CDR3 is TGTGCCTGGAACAGGGGTTTGAACACTGAAGCTTTCTTT. Protein sequence: CAWNRGLNTEAFF. This chain links TRBV30 with TRBJ1-1; 7 nucleotides agree with TRBD1. The V gene's germline CDR1 is GTSNPN and CDR2 SVGIG (reference sequence). V dropped 4 bases and J dropped 0; count of bases not matched to a gene: 2. The CDR3 is 13 residues long. Full variable domain (outside the CDR3, taken from reference TRBV30 and TRBJ1-1): SQTIHQWPATLVQPVGSPLSLECTVEGTSNPNLYWYRQAAGRGLQLLFYSVGIGQISSEVPQNLSASRPQDRQFILSSKKLLLSDSGFYLCAWNRGLNTEAFFGQGTRLTVV.

V usage is TRBV5-8 and J usage is TRBJ1-2; 10 bases match TRBD1. From germline, CDR1 is SGHTS and CDR2 YDEGEE. J was trimmed by 4 bases and V by 4 bases; bases with no gene match: 13. The CDR3 is made up of 17 amino acids. The CDR3 loop is CASSPRGTGVTSYGYTF. In DNA, the CDR3 is TGTGCCAGCAGCCCTCGTGGGACAGGGGTTACTTCCTATGGCTACACCTTC.

The V call is TRBV5-8, the J call TRBJ1-1; D is perhaps TRBD1 (6 bases). This CDR3 is 16 amino acids long. Trimming left V 0 bases short and J 1 base short, with 13 bases between. Germline V CDR1 and CDR2: SGHTS, YDEGEE. The CDR3 bases are TGTGCCAGCAGCTTGGGACTCTTACAGGGGAACACTGAAGCTTTCTTT. It yields the protein CASSLGLLQGNTEAFF.

V is TRBV18 and J is TRBJ2-3; 10 bases are a match to TRBD1. CDR1 is KGHSH and CDR2 is LQKENI in the germline V gene. V shed 4 bases and J 2 bases; nucleotides not matched to a gene: 6. The CDR3 runs to 16 residues. Written as DNA, the CDR3 is TGTGCCAGCTCACTGTCGACAGGGGGCCACACAGATACGCAGTATTTT. Encoded protein: CASSLSTGGHTDTQYF. Full variable domain (missing parts from reference TRBV18 and TRBJ2-3): NAGVMQNPRHLVRRRGQEARLRCSPMKGHSHVYWYRQLPEEGLKFMVYLQKENIIDESGMPKERFSAEFPKEGPSILRIQQVVRGDSAAYFCASSLSTGGHTDTQYFGPGTRLTVL.

This rearrangement joins TRBV4-1 to TRBJ2-7, with D perhaps TRBD1 (7 bases). Germline lookup yields CDR1 MGHRA and CDR2 YSYEKL. With 0 bases removed from V and 5 bases from J, the gap between germline ends came to 11 bases. The CDR3 runs 14 residues. CDR3 loop: CASSQDPRGDEQYF. Here the CDR3 DNA reads TGCGCCAGCAGCCAAGATCCCAGGGGGGACGAGCAGTACTTC.

The V and J genes are TRBV10-3 and TRBJ2-3, with 8 bases fitting TRBD2. There are 17 residues in the CDR3. Germline V gene sequence: CDR1 ENHRY, CDR2 SYGVKD. Trimming took 5 bases from V and 2 from J; bases not matched to a gene: 12. The CDR3: CAISLPISGDTTDTQYF. CDR3 in DNA: TGTGCCATCAGTCTCCCCATTAGCGGGGATACCACAGATACGCAGTATTTT.

V and J are TRBV27 and TRBJ2-4; 10 positions match TRBD2. Trimming took 1 base from V and 2 from J; bases not matched to a gene: 11. CDR3 length: 19 residues. Germline CDR1 MNHEY, CDR2 SMNVEV (reference sequence). This chain's CDR3 is CASSLLSGASGSPKNIQYF. The CDR3 DNA sequence: TGTGCCAGCAGTTTATTAAGCGGGGCTAGCGGGAGCCCCAAAAACATTCAGTACTTC.

The rearrangement links TRBV7-2 to TRBJ2-3; 9 bases line up with TRBD2. This CDR3 contains 15 residues. After removal of 11 bases from V and 1 base from J, the junction contained 10 bases not matched to a gene. Germline assignment: CDR1 SGHTA and CDR2 FQGNSA. The CDR3 reads CAGSIAGDRTDTQYF. The CDR3 DNA follows: TGTGCCGGATCGATAGCGGGAGATCGCACAGATACGCAGTATTTT.

This chain's CDR3 is CAWSGDGRGGQPQHF. The CDR3, as DNA: TGTGCCTGGAGCGGCGACGGGAGAGGTGGTCAGCCCCAGCATTTT. The chain is built from TRBV30 and TRBJ1-5, with D hard to call. CDR1 is GTSNPN and CDR2 is SVGIG in the germline V gene (reference sequence). Deletions cut 3 bases from V and 6 bases from J, with 18 bases between. The CDR3 runs 15 residues.

The V call is TRBV5-1, the J call TRBJ2-5; weak D call: TRBD1 (6 bases). The CDR3 runs 14 residues. The germline V gene has CDR1 SGHRS and CDR2 YFSETQ. The germline V and J ends were trimmed by 2 bases and 2 bases, with 10 bases remaining between them. The CDR3 nucleotides are TGCGCCAGCAGCTTCACAGGGCGACAAGAGACCCAGTACTTC. This encodes CASSFTGRQETQYF.

The J gene is TRBJ2-3, the V gene TRBV3-1 (or the pseudogene TRBV3-2); 8 bases align to TRBD2. The trim removed 5 bases at V and 4 bases at J, leaving 5 bases unmatched. This CDR3 spans 14 amino acids. Germline assignment: CDR1 LGHDT and CDR2 YNNKEL (reference sequence). This CDR3 reads CASSVPRGADTQYF. The CDR3 bases are TGTGCCAGCAGCGTGCCGCGGGGGGCAGATACGCAGTATTTT.